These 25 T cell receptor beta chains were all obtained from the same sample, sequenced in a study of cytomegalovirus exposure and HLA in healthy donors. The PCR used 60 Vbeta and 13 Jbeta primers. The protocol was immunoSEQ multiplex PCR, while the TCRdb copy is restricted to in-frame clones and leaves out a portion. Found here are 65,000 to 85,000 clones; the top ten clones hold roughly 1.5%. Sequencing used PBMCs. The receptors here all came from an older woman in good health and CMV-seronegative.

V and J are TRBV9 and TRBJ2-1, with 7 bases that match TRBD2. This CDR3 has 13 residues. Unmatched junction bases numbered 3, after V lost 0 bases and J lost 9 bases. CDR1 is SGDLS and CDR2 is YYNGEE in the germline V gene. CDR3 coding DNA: TGTGCCAGCAGCGTAGAGAGCGGGACTGAGCAGTTCTTC. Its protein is CASSVESGTEQFF.

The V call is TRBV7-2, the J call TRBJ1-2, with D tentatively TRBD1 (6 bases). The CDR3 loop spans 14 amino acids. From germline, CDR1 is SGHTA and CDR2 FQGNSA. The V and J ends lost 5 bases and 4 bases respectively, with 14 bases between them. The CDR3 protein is CASSPYRDGYGYTF. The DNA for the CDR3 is TGTGCCAGCAGCCCTTACAGGGATGGCTATGGCTACACCTTC.

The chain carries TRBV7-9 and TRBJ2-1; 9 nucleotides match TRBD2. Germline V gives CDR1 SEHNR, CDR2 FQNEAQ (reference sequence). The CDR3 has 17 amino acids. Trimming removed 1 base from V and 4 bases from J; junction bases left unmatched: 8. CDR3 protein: CASSLELAGVTYNEQFF. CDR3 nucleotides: TGTGCCAGCAGCTTAGAACTAGCGGGCGTCACATACAATGAGCAGTTCTTC. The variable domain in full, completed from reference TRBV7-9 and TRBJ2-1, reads DTGVSQNPRHKITKRGQNVTFRCDPISEHNRLYWYRQTLGQGPEFLTYFQNEAQLEKSRLLSDRFSAERPKGSFSTLEIQRTEQGDSAMYLCASSLELAGVTYNEQFFGPGTRLTVL.

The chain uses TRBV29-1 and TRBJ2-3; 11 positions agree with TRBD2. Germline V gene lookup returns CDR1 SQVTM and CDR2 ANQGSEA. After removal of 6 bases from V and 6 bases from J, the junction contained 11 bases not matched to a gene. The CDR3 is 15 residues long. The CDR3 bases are TGCAGCGTGAGGGTAGCGGGAGGGCCATACGATACGCAGTATTTT. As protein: CSVRVAGGPYDTQYF.

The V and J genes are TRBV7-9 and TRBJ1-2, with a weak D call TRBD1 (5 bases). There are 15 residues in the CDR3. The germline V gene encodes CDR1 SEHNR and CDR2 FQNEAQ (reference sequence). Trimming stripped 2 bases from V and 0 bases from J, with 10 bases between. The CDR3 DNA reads TGTGCCAGCAGCTTATCAGGGCGACCTAACTATGGCTACACCTTC. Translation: CASSLSGRPNYGYTF.

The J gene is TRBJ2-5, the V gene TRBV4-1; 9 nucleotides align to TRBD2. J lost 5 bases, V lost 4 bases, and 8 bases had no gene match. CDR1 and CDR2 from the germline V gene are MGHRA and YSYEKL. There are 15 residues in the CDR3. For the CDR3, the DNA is TGCGCCAGCAGCCCCCTGGCTAGCGGGATGGAGACCCAGTACTTC. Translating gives CASSPLASGMETQYF.

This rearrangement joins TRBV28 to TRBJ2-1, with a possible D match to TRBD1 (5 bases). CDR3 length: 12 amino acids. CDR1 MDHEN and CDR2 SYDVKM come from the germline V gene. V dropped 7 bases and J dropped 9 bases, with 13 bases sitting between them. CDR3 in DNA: TGTGCCAGCATATTAGGTCAGGGTGAGCAGTTCTTC. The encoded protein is CASILGQGEQFF.

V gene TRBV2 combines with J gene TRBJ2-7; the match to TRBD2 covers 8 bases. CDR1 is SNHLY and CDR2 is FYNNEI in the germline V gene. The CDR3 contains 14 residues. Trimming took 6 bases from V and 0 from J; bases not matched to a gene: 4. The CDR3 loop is CASSPSGFSYEQYF. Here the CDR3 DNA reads TGTGCCAGCAGCCCTAGCGGGTTCTCCTACGAGCAGTACTTC.

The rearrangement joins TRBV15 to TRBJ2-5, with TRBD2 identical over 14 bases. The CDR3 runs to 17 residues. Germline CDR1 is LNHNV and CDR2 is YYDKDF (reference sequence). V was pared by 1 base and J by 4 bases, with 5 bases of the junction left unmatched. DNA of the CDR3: TGTGCCACCAGCAGAGCGAGTGGACTAGCGGGAGGAGAGACCCAGTACTTC. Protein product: CATSRASGLAGGETQYF. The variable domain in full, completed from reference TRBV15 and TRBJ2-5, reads DAMVIQNPRYQVTQFGKPVTLSCSQTLNHNVMYWYQQKSSQAPKLLFHYYDKDFNNEADTPDNFQSRRPNTSFCFLDIRSPGLGDTAMYLCATSRASGLAGGETQYFGPGTRLLVL.

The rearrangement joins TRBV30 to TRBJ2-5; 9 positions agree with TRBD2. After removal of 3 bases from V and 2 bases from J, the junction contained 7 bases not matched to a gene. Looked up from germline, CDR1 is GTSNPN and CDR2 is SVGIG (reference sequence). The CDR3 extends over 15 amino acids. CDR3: CAWRSGTSPQETQYF. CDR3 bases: TGTGCCTGGAGGTCCGGGACTAGCCCGCAAGAGACCCAGTACTTC.

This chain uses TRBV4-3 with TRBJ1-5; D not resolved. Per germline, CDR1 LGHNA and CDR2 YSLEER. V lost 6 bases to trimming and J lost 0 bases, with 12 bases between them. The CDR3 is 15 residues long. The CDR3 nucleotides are TGCGCCAGCAGTCAAAGGTCGGGTAGCAATCAGCCCCAGCATTTT. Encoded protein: CASSQRSGSNQPQHF.

The CDR3 loop is CASSSEGGGSLYGEQYF. The CDR3 bases are TGTGCCAGCAGTTCCGAAGGTGGCGGGAGTTTGTATGGCGAGCAGTACTTC. The chain joins TRBV27 to TRBJ2-7, with TRBD2 matching over 7 bases. Trimming cost V 4 bases and J 6 bases; bases outside gene matches: 18. The CDR3 covers 17 residues. Germline-derived CDR1 and CDR2 are MNHEY and SMNVEV (reference sequence).

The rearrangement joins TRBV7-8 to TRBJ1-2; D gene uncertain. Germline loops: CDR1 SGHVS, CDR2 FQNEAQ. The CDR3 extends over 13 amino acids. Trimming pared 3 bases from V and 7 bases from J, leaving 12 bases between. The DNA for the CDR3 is TGTGCCAGCAGCTTTTCGGGGTGGGGTGGCTACACCTTC. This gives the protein CASSFSGWGGYTF.

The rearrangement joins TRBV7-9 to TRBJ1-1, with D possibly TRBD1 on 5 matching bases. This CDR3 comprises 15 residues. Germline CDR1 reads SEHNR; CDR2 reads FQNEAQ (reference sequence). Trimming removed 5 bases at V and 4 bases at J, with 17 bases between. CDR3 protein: CASSRTSDTTTEAFF. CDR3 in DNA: TGTGCCAGCAGCCGCACCTCGGACACAACCACTGAAGCTTTCTTT.

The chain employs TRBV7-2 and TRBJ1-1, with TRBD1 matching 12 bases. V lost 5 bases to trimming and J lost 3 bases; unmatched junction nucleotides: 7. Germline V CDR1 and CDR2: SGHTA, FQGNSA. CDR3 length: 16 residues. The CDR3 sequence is CASSTHGTGGYTEAFF. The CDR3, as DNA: TGTGCCAGCAGCACCCATGGGACAGGGGGCTACACTGAAGCTTTCTTT.

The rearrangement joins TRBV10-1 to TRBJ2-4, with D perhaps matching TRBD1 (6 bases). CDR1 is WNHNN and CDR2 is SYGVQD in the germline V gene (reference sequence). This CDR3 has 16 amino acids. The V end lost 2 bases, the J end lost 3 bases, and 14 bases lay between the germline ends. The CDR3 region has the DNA TGCGCCAGCAGTGAGAGTGGGACAAAGGTCAAAAACATTCAGTACTTC. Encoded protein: CASSESGTKVKNIQYF.

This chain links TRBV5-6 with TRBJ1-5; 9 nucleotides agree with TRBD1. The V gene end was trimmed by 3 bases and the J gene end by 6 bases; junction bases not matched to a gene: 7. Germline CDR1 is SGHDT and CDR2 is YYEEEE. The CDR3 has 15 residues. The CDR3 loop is CASSWATGGSQPQHF. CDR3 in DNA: TGTGCCAGCAGCTGGGCCACAGGGGGCTCTCAGCCCCAGCATTTT.

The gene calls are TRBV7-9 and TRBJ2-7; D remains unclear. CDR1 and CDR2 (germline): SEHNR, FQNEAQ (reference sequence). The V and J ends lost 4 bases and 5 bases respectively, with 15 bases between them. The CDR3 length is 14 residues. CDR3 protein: CASSSLGSGDEQYF. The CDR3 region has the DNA TGTGCCAGCAGCTCCCTAGGATCCGGTGACGAGCAGTACTTC. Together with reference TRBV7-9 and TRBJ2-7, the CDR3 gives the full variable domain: DTGVSQNPRHKITKRGQNVTFRCDPISEHNRLYWYRQTLGQGPEFLTYFQNEAQLEKSRLLSDRFSAERPKGSFSTLEIQRTEQGDSAMYLCASSSLGSGDEQYFGPGTRLTVT.

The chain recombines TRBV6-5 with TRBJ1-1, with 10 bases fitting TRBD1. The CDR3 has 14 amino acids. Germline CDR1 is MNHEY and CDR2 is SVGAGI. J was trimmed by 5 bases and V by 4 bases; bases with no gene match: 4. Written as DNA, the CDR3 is TGTGCCAGCAGTTCGGACAGGGGGATAACTGAAGCTTTCTTT. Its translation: CASSSDRGITEAFF.

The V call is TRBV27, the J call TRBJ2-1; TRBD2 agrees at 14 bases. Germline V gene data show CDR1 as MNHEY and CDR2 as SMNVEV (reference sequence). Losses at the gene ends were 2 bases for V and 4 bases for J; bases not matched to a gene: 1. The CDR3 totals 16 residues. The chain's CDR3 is CASSLGLAGGYNEQFF. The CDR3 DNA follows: TGTGCCAGCAGTTTAGGACTAGCGGGGGGTTACAATGAGCAGTTCTTC.

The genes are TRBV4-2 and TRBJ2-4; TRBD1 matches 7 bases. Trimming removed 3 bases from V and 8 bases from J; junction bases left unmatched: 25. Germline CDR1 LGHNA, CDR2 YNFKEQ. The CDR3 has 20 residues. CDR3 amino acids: CASSQQDRVLLSSGNDIQYF. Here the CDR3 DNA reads TGTGCCAGCAGCCAGCAAGACAGGGTACTTTTATCGAGTGGAAATGACATTCAGTACTTC.

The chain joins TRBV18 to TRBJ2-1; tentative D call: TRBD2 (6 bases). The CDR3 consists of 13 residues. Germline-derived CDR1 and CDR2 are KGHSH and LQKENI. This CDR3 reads CAVAGRTLGEQFF. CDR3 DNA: TGTGCGGTGGCGGGACGGACCTTGGGTGAGCAGTTCTTC.

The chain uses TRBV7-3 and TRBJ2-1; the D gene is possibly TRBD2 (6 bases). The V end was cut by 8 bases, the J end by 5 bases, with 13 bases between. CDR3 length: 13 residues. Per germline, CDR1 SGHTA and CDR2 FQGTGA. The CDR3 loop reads CASRESSHNEQFF. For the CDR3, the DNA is TGTGCCAGCCGGGAGTCTTCTCACAATGAGCAGTTCTTC.

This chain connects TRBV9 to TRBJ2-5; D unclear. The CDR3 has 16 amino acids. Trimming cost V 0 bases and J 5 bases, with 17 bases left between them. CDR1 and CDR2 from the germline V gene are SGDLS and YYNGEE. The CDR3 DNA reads TGTGCCAGCAGCGTAGGCCCCAACTATGGTACGGAGACCCAGTACTTC. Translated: CASSVGPNYGTETQYF.

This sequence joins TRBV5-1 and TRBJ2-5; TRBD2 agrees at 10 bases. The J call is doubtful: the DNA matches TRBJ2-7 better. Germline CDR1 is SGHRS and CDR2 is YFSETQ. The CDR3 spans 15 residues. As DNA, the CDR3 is TGCGCCAGCAGCTTGCTAGCGGGAGTGGGCGGCGAGCAGTACTTC. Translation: CASSLLAGVGGEQYF.